These 25 T cell receptor beta chains originate from one sample sequenced in a study of HIV-infected patients and healthy controls. The repertoire came from unfractionated whole blood and reflected all unsorted peripheral T cells. Reverse transcription used 450 to 650 ng RNA and constant-region primers for alpha and beta. Alpha and beta chain libraries were made separately by chain-specific third strand synthesis with multiplexing indices. MiXCR, applied by TCRdb to the 5' RACE reads, yields one record per CDR3 protein. The table shows approximately 12,000 distinct CDR3 sequences, with around 9% occurring only once. The specimen was blood, collected before antiretroviral therapy. The origin of the receptors is an adult with HIV infection. The donor label of this sample is uncertain.

This clonotype was recorded many times. This chain joins TRBV29-1 and TRBJ1-1; the match to TRBD1 covers 8 bases. V lost 6 bases and J lost 8; bases outside the gene matches: 20. Germline V gives CDR1 SQVTM, CDR2 ANQGSEA. The CDR3 totals 16 residues. The CDR3 here is CSVRGAWDRPPSEAFF. CDR3 in DNA: TGCAGCGTGCGAGGGGCTTGGGACAGGCCCCCTTCCGAAGCTTTCTTT.

This clonotype showed up many times. V usage is TRBV6-1 and J usage is TRBJ1-6; unclear D gene. The CDR3 totals 14 residues. The V gene lost 3 bases and the J gene lost 7 bases, with 10 bases spanning the gap. Germline CDR1 reads MNHNS; CDR2 reads SASEGT. This CDR3 reads CASSDLTENSPLHF. CDR3 sequence (DNA): TGTGCCAGCAGTGACCTGACGGAGAATTCACCCCTCCACTTT.

The chain has TRBV29-1 and TRBJ2-5; a possible D gene is TRBD2 (5 bases). This CDR3 spans 11 amino acids. With 4 bases removed from V and 4 bases from J, the gap between germline ends came to 7 bases. Per germline, CDR1 SQVTM and CDR2 ANQGSEA. CDR3: CSVGGRETQYF. DNA of the CDR3: TGCAGCGTTGGAGGGAGAGAGACCCAGTACTTC.

V and J are TRBV9 and TRBJ2-1; TRBD2 matches at 8 bases. The germline gives CDR1 SGDLS, CDR2 YYNGEE. This CDR3 is built from 15 residues. V gave up 0 bases and J gave up 6 bases; unmatched junction bases: 5. In nucleotides, the CDR3 is TGTGCCAGCAGCGTAGCTAGCGGGTCTGGCAATGAGCAGTTCTTC. Its protein product is CASSVASGSGNEQFF.

This clonotype was recorded at least ten times. V gene TRBV5-6 combines with J gene TRBJ2-5, with D possibly TRBD1 on 6 matching bases. Trimming shortened V by 4 bases and J by 2 bases, and 12 bases separated the two germline ends. Germline CDR1 SGHDT, CDR2 YYEEEE. This CDR3 comprises 14 residues. The CDR3 reads CASSKGDLQETQYF. The DNA of the CDR3 is TGTGCCAGCAGCAAGGGGGACCTTCAAGAGACCCAGTACTTC.

This clonotype came up many times. This rearrangement joins TRBV2 to TRBJ2-6; 8 bases align to TRBD2. This CDR3 has 16 amino acids. V lost 6 bases, J lost 0 bases, and 4 bases stayed unmatched. Per the germline V gene, CDR1 is SNHLY and CDR2 is FYNNEI. For the CDR3, the DNA is TGTGCCAGCAGAGTTGGGACTAGCTCTGGGGCCAACGTCCTGACTTTC. Residues: CASRVGTSSGANVLTF.

In its sample, this clonotype was seen many times. The chain couples TRBV20-1 to TRBJ1-1; a weak D match, TRBD1 (6 bases). Germline V gene sequence: CDR1 DFQATT, CDR2 SNEGSKA (reference sequence). The CDR3 spans 16 residues. Trimming pared 0 bases from V and 2 bases from J, leaving 16 bases between. The CDR3 is CSAREPRGAYNTEAFF. CDR3 coding DNA: TGCAGTGCTAGAGAACCCAGGGGCGCGTACAACACTGAAGCTTTCTTT.

This clonotype is classed as medium-sized. The V and J genes are TRBV11-2 and TRBJ2-1; no firm D call. Trimming left V 0 bases short and J 8 bases short, with 5 bases between. Germline V gene lookup returns CDR1 SGHAT and CDR2 FQNNGV. This CDR3 region has 12 residues. CDR3 sequence: CASSLDYDEQFF. CDR3 nucleotides: TGTGCCAGCAGCTTAGATTACGATGAGCAGTTCTTC.

This clonotype has at least ten counts. The chain links TRBV11-2 to TRBJ2-1; TRBD2 might be the D (6 bases). Trimming stripped 4 bases from V and 3 bases from J, with 13 bases between. The CDR3 is made up of 15 amino acids. In germline, CDR1 is SGHAT, CDR2 FQNNGV. The CDR3: CASSSSASDYNEQFF. CDR3 nucleotide sequence: TGTGCCAGCAGCTCGTCGGCTAGCGACTACAATGAGCAGTTCTTC.

This clonotype was detected many times. The gene calls are TRBV20-1 and TRBJ1-5, with D perhaps TRBD1 (6 bases). The CDR3 sequence is 14 residues long. Germline assignment: CDR1 DFQATT and CDR2 SNEGSKA (reference sequence). V shed 0 bases and J shed 6 bases, with 12 bases lying between them. CDR3 region: CSARDGGGGQPQHF. CDR3 coding DNA: TGCAGTGCTAGAGATGGAGGGGGTGGTCAGCCCCAGCATTTT.

This clonotype was counted many times. The V gene is TRBV18, the J gene TRBJ2-5, with TRBD1 matching over 7 bases. The germline gives CDR1 KGHSH, CDR2 LQKENI. The CDR3 has 16 residues. The V gene end was trimmed by 3 bases and the J gene end by 5 bases; junction bases not matched to a gene: 12. CDR3 amino acids: CASSPYNTGAEETQYF. The CDR3 nucleotides read TGTGCCAGCTCACCCTACAACACAGGGGCTGAGGAGACCCAGTACTTC.

This clonotype is medium-sized (0.01 to 0.1%) within its sample. Germline is not matched at one junction end, which may reflect a read error. J is TRBJ2-1 and V is TRBV3-1, with a weak D call TRBD1 (6 bases). Germline V gene data show CDR1 as LGHDT and CDR2 as YNNKEL (reference sequence). This CDR3 comprises 12 residues. The CDR3 coding sequence is TGTGCCAGCAGACAAGGGGGCAATGAGCAGTTCTTC. Its translation is CASRQGGNEQFF.

This clonotype has at least ten counts. A junction boundary mismatches the germline segment, possibly from a read error. The chain is built from TRBV29-1 and TRBJ1-1; no clear D gene. CDR3 length equals 11 residues. CDR1 is SQVTM, CDR2 ANQGSEA, per germline. CDR3 residues: CSVKEVAEAFF. CDR3 in DNA: TGCAGCGTTAAAGAGGTGGCTGAAGCTTTCTTT.

This clonotype was counted many times. The rearrangement joins TRBV24-1 to TRBJ1-5; 7 nucleotides match TRBD1. CDR1 is KGHDR and CDR2 is SFDVKD in the germline V gene. V was clipped by 9 bases and J by 5 bases; unmatched bases: 12. This CDR3 contains 15 residues. The DNA for the CDR3 is TGTGCCACCGAGGGGGCAGGGGCTTTTTATCAGCCCCAGCATTTT. Amino acid sequence: CATEGAGAFYQPQHF.

This clonotype has ten or more counts. This chain links TRBV5-1 with TRBJ1-4; D not certain. Trimming cost V 1 base and J 4 bases, with 11 bases left between them. Germline CDR1 reads SGHRS; CDR2 reads YFSETQ. The CDR3 length is 15 residues. The CDR3 bases are TGCGCCAGCAGCTTGTTTCACGGAGGTAATGAAAAACTGTTTTTT. Amino acids: CASSLFHGGNEKLFF.

This clonotype has ten or more counts. A read error may account for a junction end that differs from germline. The chain links TRBV2 to TRBJ2-7; D gene ambiguous. Germline-derived CDR1 and CDR2 are SNHLY and FYNNEI. This CDR3 region has 14 residues. The CDR3 sequence is CASRDVTNSYEQYF. The CDR3 DNA follows: TGTGCCAGCCGTGACGTAACGAACTCCTACGAGCAGTACTTC.

This clonotype was seen ten or more times. The chain carries TRBV5-1 and TRBJ2-7; TRBD2 might be the D (6 bases). The germline V and J ends were trimmed by 5 bases and 6 bases, with 9 bases remaining between them. The CDR3 covers 11 residues. The germline V gene encodes CDR1 SGHRS and CDR2 YFSETQ. DNA for the CDR3: TGCGCCAGCAGTCTGGGGGGCGAGCAGTACTTC. This codes for CASSLGGEQYF.

V and J are TRBV4-3 and TRBJ2-7; 9 nucleotides match TRBD1. Germline V CDR1 and CDR2: LGHNA, YSLEER. V shed 1 base and J 4 bases; nucleotides not matched to a gene: 2. The CDR3 runs to 14 residues. The CDR3, as DNA: TGCGCCAGCAGCCAAGCCGACAGGGGGTACGAGCAGTACTTC. It is translated as CASSQADRGYEQYF.

Ten or more counts support this clonotype. The gene calls are TRBV13 and TRBJ1-2; D is unclear. Germline CDR1 reads PRHDT; CDR2 reads FYEKMQ (reference sequence). V was pared by 1 base and J by 8 bases, with 8 bases between. The CDR3 consists of 12 residues. The chain's CDR3 is CASSLVLDGYTF. DNA of the CDR3: TGTGCCAGCAGCTTAGTCCTAGACGGCTACACCTTC.

The chain combines TRBV12-3 or TRBV12-4 with TRBJ2-4; 7 positions match TRBD2. V lost 1 base, J lost 9 bases, and 6 bases stayed unmatched. The CDR3 consists of 14 residues. CDR3 protein: CASSLGRGISIQYF. The CDR3 nucleotides are TGTGCCAGCAGTTTAGGGCGGGGGATTAGCATTCAGTACTTC.

This clonotype was observed many times. The chain couples TRBV5-1 to TRBJ2-1; the D is unclear. V lost 3 bases to trimming and J lost 5 bases, with 12 bases between them. The CDR3 is 14 residues long. Germline values: CDR1 SGHRS, CDR2 YFSETQ. CDR3 in amino acids: CASSSWTGNNEQFF. The CDR3 nucleotides are TGCGCCAGCAGCTCTTGGACGGGCAACAATGAGCAGTTCTTC.

This clonotype is judged large (0.1 to 1%). V is TRBV6-1 and J is TRBJ1-1; D possibly corresponds to TRBD1 (5 bases). V dropped 8 bases and J dropped 0 bases, with 13 bases sitting between them. This CDR3 is built from 14 residues. Germline loops: CDR1 MNHNS, CDR2 SASEGT. CDR3 residues: CASLGGPMNTEAFF. The CDR3 nucleotides are TGTGCCAGCCTTGGGGGACCAATGAACACTGAAGCTTTCTTT.

The chain employs TRBV11-2 and TRBJ1-2, with a possible D match to TRBD1 (5 bases). Trimming removed 5 bases at V and 7 bases at J, with 14 bases between. Germline values: CDR1 SGHAT, CDR2 FQNNGV. CDR3 size: 13 residues. The CDR3 nucleotides read TGTGCCAGCAGCCCAGATGCAGGGAGTGGCTACACCTTC. It is translated as CASSPDAGSGYTF.

Within the sample, this clonotype is medium-sized. The chain recombines TRBV6-1 with TRBJ2-7, with a tentative D call TRBD1 (5 bases). V lost 3 bases to trimming and J lost 3 bases, with 18 bases between them. Germline V CDR1 and CDR2: MNHNS, SASEGT. This CDR3 is built from 16 residues. The CDR3 sequence is CASSDKELGQHYEQYF. In nucleotides, the CDR3 is TGTGCCAGCAGTGACAAGGAGTTGGGGCAACACTACGAGCAGTACTTC.

This clonotype was counted many times. The V and J genes are TRBV20-1 and TRBJ2-7; D ambiguous. The CDR3 runs 14 residues. Deletions cut 5 bases from V and 0 bases from J, with 14 bases between. Germline V gene sequence: CDR1 DFQATT, CDR2 SNEGSKA (reference sequence). The CDR3 region has the DNA TGCAGTGCTGGAAAGCGCTTTAGCTCCTACGAGCAGTACTTC. The encoded protein is CSAGKRFSSYEQYF.